These 23 T cell receptor beta chains came from one sample sequenced in a study of breast tumors, draining lymph nodes, adjacent tissues listed by TCRdb under 2016. Lymph node samples were obtained from the axillary draining lymph nodes of breast cancer patients. Preparation of the library involved multiplex PCR. The instrument given in TCRdb is Illumina HiSeq 2000. Clones were called with MiXCR by TCRdb after fastp trimmed the public reads at Q25, and only in-frame beta chains were retained. Duplicate CDR3 protein sequences are folded into a single record with the most common DNA and genes. The sample profile shows over 200,000 distinct CDR3 sequences; under 35% of them were found once. The ten most abundant clones make up approximately 3.5% of the sample. The specimen was axillary lymph node tissue. These receptors were taken from a female donor with breast cancer. Some clones in this sample may be carry-over from other donors' samples.

This clonotype was counted ten times or more. J is TRBJ1-2 and V is TRBV4-3; D is uncertain. V gave up 0 bases and J gave up 6 bases, with 11 bases separating them. This CDR3 is built from 14 residues. The germline V gene encodes CDR1 LGHNA and CDR2 YSLEER. The DNA of the CDR3 is TGCGCCAGCAGCCAAGATTCGGCTCCCCATGGCTACACCTTC. Translating it yields CASSQDSAPHGYTF.

This clonotype was observed many times. The genes are TRBV7-2 and TRBJ2-5, with TRBD1 identical over 8 bases. CDR1 is SGHTA, CDR2 FQGNSA, per germline. The CDR3 is 15 residues long. After removal of 1 base from V and 6 bases from J, the junction contained 7 bases not matched to a gene. The CDR3 loop is CASSLDGQGVQTQYF. CDR3 sequence (DNA): TGTGCCAGCAGCTTAGACGGACAGGGTGTTCAGACCCAGTACTTC.

This clonotype was picked up many times. This chain uses TRBV7-8 with TRBJ1-2, with D maybe TRBD1 (5 bases). CDR3 length: 15 amino acids. Trimming removed 4 bases from V and 4 bases from J, with 16 bases in between. Germline V lookup: CDR1 SGHVS, CDR2 FQNEAQ. The CDR3, as DNA: TGTGCCAGCAGCTCGATCGTGGGGGTACCCTATGGCTACACCTTC. Its translation is CASSSIVGVPYGYTF.

This clonotype has ten or more counts. The V call is TRBV7-6, the J call TRBJ2-3; TRBD1 matches at 9 bases. This CDR3 has 15 residues. Trimming removed 5 bases from V and 1 base from J; junction bases left unmatched: 4. Germline CDR1 reads SGHVS; CDR2 reads FNYEAQ. CDR3 region: CASSVGTGRTDTQYF. CDR3 coding DNA: TGTGCCAGCAGCGTAGGGACAGGGCGCACAGATACGCAGTATTTT.

The chain recombines TRBV6-6 with TRBJ2-1, with D tentatively TRBD2 (6 bases). V was trimmed by 5 bases and J by 2 bases, leaving 13 bases between them. The germline CDR1 and CDR2 sequences are MNHNY and SVGAGI (reference sequence). The CDR3 has 15 residues. Here the CDR3 DNA reads TGTGCCAGCAGTCGCCTCGGGAGCCCCTACAATGAGCAGTTCTTC. This encodes CASSRLGSPYNEQFF.

Notes on this clonotype: A much larger clonotype is one base distant, so this may be a read error. The conserved closing phenylalanine or tryptophan is absent in this CDR3, likely reflecting a read error. The rearrangement uses TRBV9 and TRBJ2-5; D is undetermined. CDR3 length: 13 amino acids. Germline CDR1 is SGDLS and CDR2 is YYNGEE. Trimming removed 0 bases at V and 2 bases at J, with 5 bases between. Here the CDR3 reads CASSVGGQETQYS. The CDR3 nucleotides read TGTGCCAGCAGCGTAGGTGGGCAAGAGACCCAGTACTCC.

This chain connects TRBV29-1 to TRBJ2-1; TRBD2 aligns across 10 bases. Germline CDR1 is SQVTM and CDR2 is ANQGSEA. The CDR3 has 15 residues. V dropped 1 base and J dropped 3; count of bases not matched to a gene: 3. The CDR3 sequence is CSVEGLAGRYNEQFF. The CDR3 DNA follows: TGCAGCGTTGAAGGACTAGCGGGTCGCTACAATGAGCAGTTCTTC.

In its sample, this clonotype was seen once. The chain recombines TRBV2 with TRBJ1-2; TRBD1 matches at 9 bases. V dropped 4 bases and J dropped 2; count of bases not matched to a gene: 2. Per germline, CDR1 SNHLY and CDR2 FYNNEI. The CDR3 contains 14 residues. CDR3 residues: CASSGDRANYGYTF. In DNA form, the CDR3 reads TGTGCCAGCAGTGGGGACAGGGCGAACTATGGCTACACCTTC.

This clonotype was detected many times. The chain is built from TRBV9 and TRBJ1-2, with a tentative D call TRBD1 (6 bases). Trimming took off 4 bases at V and 7 bases at J, with 17 bases between the two ends. The CDR3 covers 14 residues. Germline V lookup: CDR1 SGDLS, CDR2 YYNGEE. CDR3 protein: CASSPKQGMGGYTF. As DNA, the CDR3 is TGTGCCAGCAGCCCGAAACAGGGAATGGGTGGCTACACCTTC.

The chain joins TRBV6-6 to TRBJ1-5, with D possibly TRBD1 on 5 matching bases. Trimming left V 6 bases short and J 0 bases short, with 9 bases between. Germline V gene sequence: CDR1 MNHNY, CDR2 SVGAGI (reference sequence). This CDR3 region has 14 residues. In DNA, the CDR3 is TGTGCCAGCAGGAACGACAGTAGCAATCAGCCCCAGCATTTT. Encoded protein: CASRNDSSNQPQHF.

This clonotype was detected many times. This chain links TRBV6-5 with TRBJ1-6; TRBD1 is a possible D gene (5 bases). This CDR3 has 14 residues. Germline V gene data show CDR1 as MNHEY and CDR2 as SVGAGI. Trimming removed 6 bases from V and 4 bases from J, with 10 bases in between. The CDR3 DNA reads TGTGCCAGCAGGCCGGGACGGTATAATTCACCCCTCCACTTT. Its translation: CASRPGRYNSPLHF.

This clonotype turned up a few times. The rearrangement uses TRBV7-2 and TRBJ2-3, with D perhaps TRBD1 (5 bases). Germline V lookup: CDR1 SGHTA, CDR2 FQGNSA. Trimming cost V 2 bases and J 5 bases, with 11 bases left between them. There are 14 residues in the CDR3. CDR3 residues: CASSLLGLGDTQYF. In nucleotides, the CDR3 is TGTGCCAGCAGCTTATTGGGGCTTGGAGATACGCAGTATTTT. The entire variable domain, with the rest obtained from reference TRBV7-2 and TRBJ2-3, is as follows: GAGVSQSPSNKVTEKGKDVELRCDPISGHTALYWYRQSLGQGLEFLIYFQGNSAPDKSGLPSDRFSAERTGGSVSTLTIQRTQQEDSAVYLCASSLLGLGDTQYFGPGTRLTVL.

This chain connects TRBV3-1 to TRBJ2-1; 13 nucleotides agree with TRBD2. CDR3 length: 15 residues. The V segment lost 6 bases and the J segment 7 bases; nucleotides outside the gene matches: 6. Looked up from germline, CDR1 is LGHDT and CDR2 is YNNKEL (reference sequence). CDR3 protein: CASRRTSGGWNEQFF. CDR3 nucleotides: TGTGCCAGCAGGCGGACTAGCGGGGGTTGGAATGAGCAGTTCTTC.

This clonotype was seen many times. CDR3 sequence: CASSRGRRLDTDTQYF. DNA of the CDR3: TGTGCCAGCAGCCGGGGGAGGAGACTAGACACAGATACGCAGTATTTT. The V gene is TRBV7-2, the J gene TRBJ2-3; tentative D call: TRBD2 (6 bases). The germline V gene encodes CDR1 SGHTA and CDR2 FQGNSA. Trimming cost V 5 bases and J 2 bases, with 17 bases left between them. This CDR3 spans 16 amino acids.

This clonotype was seen a handful of times. This rearrangement joins TRBV6-1 to TRBJ1-5; weak D call: TRBD1 (6 bases). Germline-derived CDR1 and CDR2 are MNHNS and SASEGT. The CDR3 spans 14 residues. V was clipped by 9 bases and J by 7 bases, with 19 bases between them. CDR3 DNA: TGTGCCAGTCTTTTAATGGGGGCTTACCAGCCCCAGCATTTT. This sequence encodes CASLLMGAYQPQHF.

In this sample, this clonotype turned up many times. The chain employs TRBV19 and TRBJ2-1, with 7 bases identical to TRBD2. The CDR3 spans 14 residues. The junction had 8 bases not matched to a gene; V was cut back by 6 bases and J by 6 bases. Germline V gene sequence: CDR1 LNHDA, CDR2 SQIVND (reference sequence). CDR3: CASRTGTTVNEQFF. CDR3 bases: TGTGCCAGTAGAACCGGGACTACCGTCAATGAGCAGTTCTTC.

This clonotype was detected ten times or more. The gene calls are TRBV5-5 and TRBJ2-3, with a tentative D call TRBD1 (5 bases). V lost 0 bases to trimming and J lost 5 bases, with 13 bases between them. Germline V gene data show CDR1 as SGHKS and CDR2 as YYEKEE (reference sequence). The CDR3 covers 15 residues. CDR3 nucleotides: TGTGCCAGCAGCTTGGCCTTCAGGGCTGGAGATACGCAGTATTTT. This translates into CASSLAFRAGDTQYF.

The chain uses TRBV2 and TRBJ1-6; D call uncertain. Trimming cost V 4 bases and J 14 bases, with 9 bases left between them. Germline V gene data show CDR1 as SNHLY and CDR2 as FYNNEI. This CDR3 spans 11 amino acids. CDR3 sequence reads: CASSVGGTLHF. CDR3 nucleotides: TGTGCCAGCAGTGTGGGAGGGACCCTCCACTTT.

This clonotype occurred once. The chain joins TRBV20-1 to TRBJ2-5, with TRBD2 matching over 16 bases. The CDR3 runs 19 residues. Unmatched junction bases numbered 14, after V lost 3 bases and J lost 4 bases. The germline CDR1 and CDR2 sequences are DFQATT and SNEGSKA (reference sequence). The DNA of the CDR3 is TGCAGTGCTAGCCCAGATAAGGGGACTAGCGGGAGGGCCGGAGAGACCCAGTACTTC. Translating it yields CSASPDKGTSGRAGETQYF.

There are many counts of this clonotype. CDR3 protein: CASSLAGPGGEEYQFF. As DNA, the CDR3 is TGTGCCAGCAGCTTAGCGGGACCAGGGGGGGAAGAGTACCAGTTCTTC. The gene calls are TRBV7-9 and TRBJ2-1; D is perhaps TRBD1 or TRBD2 (7 bases each). Trimming stripped 0 bases from V and 13 bases from J, with 22 bases between. CDR1 and CDR2 (germline): SEHNR, FQNEAQ (reference sequence). This CDR3 has 16 residues.

The V and J genes are TRBV10-3 and TRBJ1-4; TRBD1 agrees at 7 bases. The CDR3 runs 13 residues. CDR1 is ENHRY, CDR2 SYGVKD, per germline. After removal of 4 bases from V and 10 bases from J, the junction contained 6 bases not matched to a gene. As DNA, the CDR3 is TGTGCCATCAGTGGACAGGGTAGCGGAAAACTGTTTTTT. Its protein is CAISGQGSGKLFF.

There are many counts of this clonotype. The V call is TRBV5-1, the J call TRBJ1-3; D not certain. CDR3 size: 16 residues. The ends were cut back, 2 bases at V and 0 bases at J, with 12 bases in the middle. Germline assignment: CDR1 SGHRS and CDR2 YFSETQ. In DNA form, the CDR3 reads TGCGCCAGCAGCTTATCCCCGATCGACTCTGGAAACACCATATATTTT. The encoded protein is CASSLSPIDSGNTIYF.

V usage is TRBV3-2 and J usage is TRBJ1-4; the table's D call TRBD1 went unverified against the DNA. TRBV3-2 is flagged as a pseudogene. The CDR3 runs to 19 residues. The CDR3 loop reads CASSQVRDGGDQDNEKLFF. The CDR3 nucleotides are TGTGCCAGCAGCCAAGTCCGGGACGGGGGGGATCAGGATAATGAAAAACTGTTTTTT.